What follows describes a single T cell receptor beta chain. Its target is unknown. Healthy donors had no documented immune events, such as infections, while sampled. Germline V CDR1 and CDR2: MDHEN, SYDVKM. Trimming stripped 5 bases from V and 3 bases from J, with 17 bases between. The CDR3 contains 16 residues. This sample was included in a study of identifying expanded T cells in peripheral blood. Findings of the study overall: Technical replicates showed approximately 1.2 changed clones; about 2 weeks about 16.4; four weeks 19. Variance in clone template counts between approximately 2-week samples significantly increased with total template count across all healthy donors.

Assay used: immunoSEQ multiplex PCR; TCRdb lists only in-frame clones, some missing. Found here are about 81,000 clones, 84% of them singletons; the top ten hold around a fifth. The rearrangement links TRBV28 to TRBJ1-3; D might be TRBD1 (6 bases). This TCR came from a person between 18 and 75 years old in good health. Sequencing was performed on blood. The CDR3 sequence is CASSTQGAVGGNTIYF. CDR3 in DNA: TGTGCCAGCAGTACACAGGGTGCTGTTGGTGGAAACACCATATATTTT.